This T cell receptor (beta chain) was sequenced for a study of metastatic and nonmetastatic thyroid tumors. The CDR3 length is 13 residues. V lost 3 bases to trimming and J lost 3 bases, with 5 bases between them. Per germline, CDR1 MRHNA and CDR2 SNTAGT. Until they underwent thyroid surgery, no patient had received any treatment. TCRdb recomputed clones from the PCR reads via MiXCR. Of tens of thousands of clones listed, 20% to 25% are singletons. The chain links TRBV6-4 to TRBJ2-2; tentative D call: TRBD2 (5 bases). Sequencing was done on a sample of blood. This clonotype originated in a male donor with papillary thyroid cancer or a benign thyroid nodule (not recorded which). Some clones in this sample may be carry-over from other donors' samples. Here the CDR3 DNA reads TGTGCCAGCAGTGAGCGGGACACCGGGGAGCTGTTTTTT. This translates into CASSERDTGELFF.